A selection of T cell receptor beta chains follows, all from one sample in a study of read filtering for tumor transcriptome and immune sequencing. In TCRdb, the reads were re-called with MiXCR into one record per CDR3 protein. The sample carries roughly 68,000 distinct CDR3 sequences, about 14% recorded once. Material for sequencing was a population of CD138-negative cells sorted from bone marrow. The receptors derive from a donor aged 40 or older with multiple myeloma. Both conserved end residues are part of each CDR3. The order of the fields is V gene, J gene, D gene, clone size, CDR3 DNA, CDR3 protein. The D gene is left open where the match is weak. For some rows the clone size is stated as once, few or many, or as a class when expanded; others skip it.

>TRBV29-1|TRBJ2-3|.|many
TGCAGCGCCTTCGGCATAGACACAGATACGCAGTATTTT
CSAFGIDTDTQYF
>TRBV28|TRBJ2-5|TRBD1|many
TGTGCCAGCAGTTTTCAGACAGGGGGGTTTTACACGGAGACCCAGTACTTC
CASSFQTGGFYTETQYF
>TRBV30|TRBJ2-1|TRBD1|.
TGTGCCTGGGATGCCGGGACAGGAAGCAATGAGCAGTTCTTC
CAWDAGTGSNEQFF
>TRBV7-9|TRBJ2-3|.|many
TGTGCCAGCAGCTTAGTGACCCCACATACGCAGTATTTT
CASSLVTPHTQYF
>TRBV6-1|TRBJ2-1|.|many
TGTGCCAGCAGTGACCCCAGTGTTCCAACGAGCTCCTACAATGAGCAGTTCTTC
CASSDPSVPTSSYNEQFF
>TRBV30|TRBJ1-1|.|.
TGTGCCCGGAGTGGCAGTCGTGAAGCTTTCTTT
CARSGSREAFF
>TRBV7-9|TRBJ2-1|TRBD2|many
TGTGCCAGCAGCTTTCCCCTGGCCGGGACTAGCGGGAAGAAAGTGGGCAATGAGCAGTTCTTC
CASSFPLAGTSGKKVGNEQFF
>TRBV24-1|TRBJ2-3|TRBD1|many
TGTGCCACCAGTGGGACAGGTTCGGCAGCAGATACGCAGTATTTT
CATSGTGSAADTQYF
>TRBV27|TRBJ2-1|.|few
TGTGCCAGCAGTCCCAGACCGCGCCCCTACAATGAGCAGTTCTTC
CASSPRPRPYNEQFF
>TRBV29-1|TRBJ2-2|.|many
TGCAGCGGTCGGGGGAACACCGGGGAGCTGTTTTTT
CSGRGNTGELFF
>TRBV6-5|TRBJ2-7|.|few
TGTGCCAGCAGTTACTCCCGGGCGTACGAGCAGTACTTC
CASSYSRAYEQYF
>TRBV6-1|TRBJ1-2|.|many
TGTGCCAGCAGACCACAGGAGTCCGCGTATGGCTACACCTTC
CASRPQESAYGYTF
>TRBV20-1|TRBJ2-6|TRBD1|many
TGCAGTGCCCCACCGAGGACAGGGGACTCTGGGGCCAACGTCCTGACTTTC
CSAPPRTGDSGANVLTF
>TRBV9|TRBJ2-1|.|many
TGTGCCAGCAGCGTAGAACTGGGGGCCGCCTACAATGAGCAGTTCTTC
CASSVELGAAYNEQFF
>TRBV11-2|TRBJ2-5|TRBD1|.
TGTGCCAGCAGCTTATTTGTTTGGGACAGACAAGAGACCCAGTACTTC
CASSLFVWDRQETQYF
>TRBV9|TRBJ2-1|.|.
TGTGCCAGCAGCGTAGGCGGAATCCCCGATGAGCAGTTC
CASSVGGIPDEQF
>TRBV12-3/TRBV12-4|TRBJ2-2|.|many
TGTGCCAGCAGTTTTGGTGGTAGCGCAAACACCGGGGAGCTGTTTTTT
CASSFGGSANTGELFF
>TRBV11-2|TRBJ2-1|.|few
TGTGCCAGCAGCTTAGAAGCCGGCTCCTACAATGAGCAGTTCTTC
CASSLEAGSYNEQFF
>TRBV4-3|TRBJ2-5|.|many
TGCGCCAGCAGCCAAGATTTGGGTGGGGGACAAGAGACCCAGTACTTC
CASSQDLGGGQETQYF
>TRBV7-2|TRBJ1-2|TRBD1|many
TGTGCCAGCAGCTTAGCGGGGACAGGGAACTATGGCTACACCTTC
CASSLAGTGNYGYTF
>TRBV12-3/TRBV12-4|TRBJ2-1|.|many
TGTGCCAGCAGTTTAGTGGCCGTCTCCTACAATGAGCAGTTCTTC
CASSLVAVSYNEQFF
>TRBV20-1|TRBJ2-7|TRBD1|many
TGCAGTGCTCGACAGGGAAATGTCTACGAGCAGTACTTC
CSARQGNVYEQYF
>TRBV7-8|TRBJ2-5|TRBD1|.
TGTGCCAGCAGCCTCGGGACAGGCCAAGAGTCCCAGTACTTC
CASSLGTGQESQYF
>TRBV7-3|TRBJ2-3|TRBD2|.
TGTGCCAGCAGCTGGGGGCTAGCGGGAACAGATACGCAGTTCTTT
CASSWGLAGTDTQFF
>TRBV7-3|TRBJ2-3|TRBD2|many
TGTGCCAGCAGCTTAGTGACTAGCGGCACAGATACGCAGTATTTT
CASSLVTSGTDTQYF
>TRBV18|TRBJ2-2|.|few
TGCGCCAGCTCACGAGCCGTTGACGGGAGCGCGGCCGGGGAGCTGTTTTTT
CASSRAVDGSAAGELFF
>TRBV6-6|TRBJ2-7|TRBD2|many
TGTGCCAGCAGTAGAGGACTAGCGGGACCCTACGAGCAGTACTTC
CASSRGLAGPYEQYF
>TRBV2|TRBJ2-1|TRBD2|many
TGTGCCAGCAGTCGTTTAGCGGGAGCTTACAATGAGCAGTTCTTC
CASSRLAGAYNEQFF
>TRBV20-1|TRBJ2-4|.|many
TGCAGTGCTAGAGTGATGCAGGGGCTATCAGTTCAGTACTTC
CSARVMQGLSVQYF
>TRBV6-5|TRBJ2-1|.|.
TGTGTCAGCAGTTCTCCGACTAGACGGAATGAGCAGTTCTTC
CVSSSPTRRNEQFF
>TRBV2|TRBJ2-2|.|many
TGTGCCAGCACCTACACAGGAGGCGGCGGGGAGCTGTTTTTT
CASTYTGGGGELFF
>TRBV29-1|TRBJ2-1|TRBD2|many
TGCAGCGTTGGAAGCGGGACCTACAATGAGCAGTTCTTC
CSVGSGTYNEQFF
>TRBV6-2/TRBV6-3|TRBJ1-1|TRBD1|many
TGTGCCAGCAGTCAAGCCGGGACAGGGGGCCCTGAAGCTTTCTTT
CASSQAGTGGPEAFF
>TRBV7-2|TRBJ2-2|.|many
TGTGCCAGCAGCTACAGGCAAAGGGTCACCGGGGAGCTGTTTTTT
CASSYRQRVTGELFF
>TRBV29-1|TRBJ2-3|TRBD1|many
TGCAGCTCAGGGGGCGATACGCAGTATTTT
CSSGGDTQYF